Following are 18 T cell receptor beta chains from one sample sequenced in a study of T cells in Graves' hyperthyroidism and ophthalmopathy. Researchers amplified the TCR beta CDR3 regions from RNA transcripts. TCR CDR3 underwent first-round RT-PCR with the HTBI primer set. TCRdb re-called the multiplex PCR reads through MiXCR, storing one row per CDR3 protein. The sample has fewer than 550,000 distinct CDR3 sequences, 15% to 19% seen once. Sample: blood. The receptors shown here come from a young woman with Graves' hyperthyroidism.

This clonotype was picked up many times. This sequence joins TRBV11-1 and TRBJ2-1, with D perhaps given as TRBD1 or TRBD2 (5 bases each). The germline V gene encodes CDR1 SGHAT and CDR2 FQDESV (reference sequence). V was pared by 5 bases and J by 3 bases, with 17 bases between. There are 16 residues in the CDR3. CDR3 sequence: CASSRDLEDFYNEQFF. As DNA, the CDR3 is TGTGCCAGCAGCCGGGACCTCGAGGACTTCTACAATGAGCAGTTCTTC.

This chain connects TRBV29-1 to TRBJ2-2; D might be TRBD1 (6 bases). The ends were cut back, 3 bases at V and 7 bases at J, with 21 bases in the middle. The germline V gene encodes CDR1 SQVTM and CDR2 ANQGSEA. This CDR3 contains 16 residues. The CDR3 nucleotides read TGCAGCGTTGAGACCCGAGGTGGACAGATGGGCGGGGAGCTGTTTTTT. This codes for CSVETRGGQMGGELFF.

This clonotype occurred many times. The rearrangement joins TRBV28 to TRBJ1-6; TRBD1 aligns across 7 bases. With 6 bases clipped from V and 9 bases from J, the junction kept 8 bases outside the gene matches. Germline assignment: CDR1 MDHEN and CDR2 SYDVKM. The CDR3 has 14 residues. This chain's CDR3 is CASSPRGLVSPLHF. The DNA for the CDR3 is TGTGCCAGCAGCCCAAGGGGGCTGGTTTCACCCCTCCACTTT.

This clonotype was seen repeatedly, ten times or more. CDR3: CASSPELHGNTIYF. The CDR3 nucleotides read TGTGCCAGCAGCCCGGAGCTACACGGAAACACCATATATTTT. The chain recombines TRBV11-1 with TRBJ1-3; D is ambiguous. Trimming took off 5 bases at V and 4 bases at J, with 12 bases between the two ends. Germline V lookup: CDR1 SGHAT, CDR2 FQDESV (reference sequence). This CDR3 region has 14 residues.

Of note for this clonotype: A read error may be the cause here, since a much bigger clone is one base away. The chain has TRBV27 and TRBJ2-2; D is unresolved. There are 13 residues in the CDR3. Per the germline V gene, CDR1 is MNHEY and CDR2 is SMNVEV (reference sequence). The CDR3 DNA reads TGTACCAGCACCCCTTCGAACACCGGGGAGCTGTTTTTT. This encodes CTSTPSNTGELFF.

V usage is TRBV11-2 and J usage is TRBJ2-3; 9 nucleotides line up with TRBD2. V lost 1 base, J lost 2 bases, and 7 bases stayed unmatched. Germline CDR1 SGHAT, CDR2 FQNNGV. This CDR3 comprises 17 residues. The CDR3 bases are TGTGCCAGCAGCTTAGTTATGCTAGCGGGGCACACAGATACGCAGTATTTT. It specifies CASSLVMLAGHTDTQYF.

The chain has TRBV7-3 and TRBJ1-5; D may be TRBD1 (5 bases). The CDR3 consists of 13 residues. Germline V gene lookup returns CDR1 SGHTA and CDR2 FQGTGA. Trimming stripped 8 bases from V and 7 bases from J, with 15 bases between. CDR3 sequence reads: CASAKGRGQPQHF. CDR3 in DNA: TGTGCCAGCGCCAAGGGGAGAGGCCAGCCCCAGCATTTT.

The chain is built from TRBV6-5 and TRBJ1-1; D gene unclear. V was shortened by 0 bases and J by 5 bases, with 13 bases between the two germline ends. There are 15 residues in the CDR3. Germline V gene sequence: CDR1 MNHEY, CDR2 SVGAGI. The chain's CDR3 is CASSYSIEVGTEAFF. In nucleotides, the CDR3 is TGTGCCAGCAGTTACTCGATCGAAGTAGGAACTGAAGCTTTCTTT.

The chain has TRBV20-1 and TRBJ2-4, with 9 nucleotides matching TRBD1. Germline trimming cut 1 base from V and 8 bases from J; bases unmatched to any gene: 9. Per germline, CDR1 DFQATT and CDR2 SNEGSKA (reference sequence). This CDR3 region has 15 residues. The CDR3 loop reads CSARAGTGFNDIQYF. CDR3 DNA: TGCAGTGCTAGAGCCGGGACAGGGTTTAATGACATTCAGTACTTC.

V usage is TRBV18 and J usage is TRBJ2-7; 8 bases are a match to TRBD2. The CDR3 is 16 amino acids. V gave up 5 bases and J gave up 1 base; unmatched junction bases: 10. Germline assignment: CDR1 KGHSH and CDR2 LQKENI. Written as DNA, the CDR3 is TGTGCCAGCTCATCAGGGGCGGCGGGAGGTTCCTACGAGCAGTACTTC. Translation gives CASSSGAAGGSYEQYF. Variable domain in full (rest from reference TRBV18 and TRBJ2-7): NAGVMQNPRHLVRRRGQEARLRCSPMKGHSHVYWYRQLPEEGLKFMVYLQKENIIDESGMPKERFSAEFPKEGPSILRIQQVVRGDSAAYFCASSSGAAGGSYEQYFGPGTRLTVT.

This clonotype was seen at least ten times. V and J are TRBV10-3 and TRBJ1-5; 11 positions match TRBD1. Trimming took 10 bases from V and 6 from J; bases not matched to a gene: 5. The CDR3 runs 13 residues. The germline gives CDR1 ENHRY, CDR2 SYGVKD. This chain's CDR3 is CATGQGGGQPQHF. The DNA for the CDR3 is TGTGCCACGGGACAGGGGGGAGGTCAGCCCCAGCATTTT.

This clonotype occurred many times. The V gene is TRBV3-1, the J gene TRBJ2-7; D ambiguous. The V and J ends lost 3 bases and 0 bases respectively, with 6 bases between them. This CDR3 contains 13 residues. Germline V CDR1 and CDR2: LGHDT, YNNKEL (reference sequence). The CDR3 nucleotides are TGTGCCAGCAGCCATGGGTACTCCTACGAGCAGTACTTC. The encoded protein is CASSHGYSYEQYF.

Many counts were recorded for this clonotype. The chain couples TRBV12-3 or TRBV12-4 to TRBJ2-1; TRBD1 might be the D (5 bases). V lost 4 bases and J lost 4, with 17 bases in between. The CDR3 totals 16 residues. CDR3 loop: CASSSPFGHLYNEQFF. Written as DNA, the CDR3 is TGTGCCAGCAGTTCTCCGTTTGGACACCTTTACAATGAGCAGTTCTTC.

In this sample, this clonotype turned up many times. J is TRBJ2-1 and V is TRBV2; 10 nucleotides align to TRBD2. The germline V gene encodes CDR1 SNHLY and CDR2 FYNNEI. The CDR3 length is 15 residues. The ends lost 7 bases at V and 5 bases at J; junction bases unmatched: 8. This chain's CDR3 is CASKMEGTSDNEQFF. The CDR3 DNA is TGTGCCAGCAAGATGGAAGGGACTAGCGACAATGAGCAGTTCTTC.

The rearrangement uses TRBV6-1 and TRBJ1-1, with a weak D call TRBD1 (6 bases). The V end was cut by 4 bases, the J end by 3 bases, with 9 bases between. Per the germline V gene, CDR1 is MNHNS and CDR2 is SASEGT. The CDR3 runs 13 residues. CDR3 sequence reads: CASSGRGDTEAFF. The CDR3 DNA is TGTGCCAGCAGTGGCAGGGGAGACACTGAAGCTTTCTTT.

This clonotype was counted at least ten times. The chain recombines TRBV10-3 with TRBJ2-5; a possible D gene is TRBD1 (6 bases). V was shortened by 6 bases and J by 6 bases, with 17 bases between the two germline ends. Germline V lookup: CDR1 ENHRY, CDR2 SYGVKD. The CDR3 covers 14 residues. CDR3 nucleotides: TGTGCCATCAGCTCCGGGACAAGTTGGAAGACCCAGTACTTC. It is translated as CAISSGTSWKTQYF.

As regards this clonotype: Germline is not matched at one junction end, which may reflect a read error. This chain links TRBV5-6 with TRBJ2-1; 9 bases line up with TRBD2. The CDR3 covers 15 residues. Germline assignment: CDR1 SGHDT and CDR2 YYEEEE. For the CDR3, the DNA is TGTGCCAGCGGCTTAATGACTAGCGGTTACAATGAGCAGTTCTTC. Protein sequence: CASGLMTSGYNEQFF. Based on the CDR3 plus reference TRBV5-6 and TRBJ2-1, the full variable domain is DAGVTQSPTHLIKTRGQQVTLRCSPKSGHDTVSWYQQALGQGPQFIFQYYEEEERQRGNFPDRFSGHQFPNYSSELNVNALLLGDSALYLCASGLMTSGYNEQFFGPGTRLTVL.

The rearrangement uses TRBV30 and TRBJ2-5; D unresolved. CDR3 length: 15 residues. V lost 0 bases and J lost 1, with 12 bases in between. Germline assignment: CDR1 GTSNPN and CDR2 SVGIG (reference sequence). The CDR3 loop reads CAWSVHHGPQETQYF. The CDR3 DNA is TGTGCCTGGAGTGTACATCACGGCCCCCAAGAGACCCAGTACTTC.